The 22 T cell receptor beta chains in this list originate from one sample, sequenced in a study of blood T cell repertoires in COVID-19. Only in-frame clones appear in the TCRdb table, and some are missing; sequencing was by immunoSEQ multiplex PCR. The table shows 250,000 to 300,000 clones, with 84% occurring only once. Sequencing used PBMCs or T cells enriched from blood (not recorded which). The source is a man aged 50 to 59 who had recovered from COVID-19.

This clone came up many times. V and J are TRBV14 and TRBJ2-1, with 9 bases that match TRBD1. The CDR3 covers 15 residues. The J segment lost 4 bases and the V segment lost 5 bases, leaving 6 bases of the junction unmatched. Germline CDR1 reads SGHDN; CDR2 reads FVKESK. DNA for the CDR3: TGTGCCAGCAGCGACGGACAGGGGTGGTACAATGAGCAGTTCTTC. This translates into CASSDGQGWYNEQFF.

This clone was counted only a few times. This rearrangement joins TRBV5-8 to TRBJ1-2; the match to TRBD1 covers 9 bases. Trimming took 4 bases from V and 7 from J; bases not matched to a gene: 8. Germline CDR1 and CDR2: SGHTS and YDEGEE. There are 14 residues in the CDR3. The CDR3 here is CASSHRGQGGGYTF. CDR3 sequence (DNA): TGTGCCAGCAGCCACCGGGGACAGGGCGGTGGCTACACCTTC.

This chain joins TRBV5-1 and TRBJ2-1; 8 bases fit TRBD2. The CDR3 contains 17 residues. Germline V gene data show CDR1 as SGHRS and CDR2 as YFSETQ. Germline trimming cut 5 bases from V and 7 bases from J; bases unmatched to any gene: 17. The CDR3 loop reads CASRYRGREEGPNEQFF. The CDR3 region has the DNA TGCGCCAGCAGATACCGGGGGCGGGAGGAAGGCCCAAATGAGCAGTTCTTC.

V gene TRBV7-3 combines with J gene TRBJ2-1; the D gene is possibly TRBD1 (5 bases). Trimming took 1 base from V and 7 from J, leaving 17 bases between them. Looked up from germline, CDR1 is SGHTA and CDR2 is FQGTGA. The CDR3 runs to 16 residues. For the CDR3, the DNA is TGTGCCAGCAGCTTAATCTCGATGGGGCTTGGGAATGAGCAGTTCTTC. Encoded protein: CASSLISMGLGNEQFF.

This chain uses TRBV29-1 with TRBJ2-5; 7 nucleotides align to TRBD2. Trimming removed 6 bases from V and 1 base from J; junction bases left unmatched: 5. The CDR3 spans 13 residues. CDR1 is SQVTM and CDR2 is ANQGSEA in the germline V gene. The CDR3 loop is CSVREGFQETQYF. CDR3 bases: TGCAGCGTAAGGGAGGGTTTCCAAGAGACCCAGTACTTC.

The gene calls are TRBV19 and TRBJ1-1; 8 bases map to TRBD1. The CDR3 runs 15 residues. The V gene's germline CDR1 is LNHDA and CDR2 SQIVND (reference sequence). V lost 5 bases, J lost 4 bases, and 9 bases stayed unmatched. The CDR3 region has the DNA TGTGCCAGTAGTCCGCGGACAGGGAGGGCCACTGAAGCTTTCTTT. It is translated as CASSPRTGRATEAFF. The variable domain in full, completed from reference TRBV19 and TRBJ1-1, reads DGGITQSPKYLFRKEGQNVTLSCEQNLNHDAMYWYRQDPGQGLRLIYYSQIVNDFQKGDIAEGYSVSREKKESFPLTVTSAQKNPTAFYLCASSPRTGRATEAFFGQGTRLTVV.

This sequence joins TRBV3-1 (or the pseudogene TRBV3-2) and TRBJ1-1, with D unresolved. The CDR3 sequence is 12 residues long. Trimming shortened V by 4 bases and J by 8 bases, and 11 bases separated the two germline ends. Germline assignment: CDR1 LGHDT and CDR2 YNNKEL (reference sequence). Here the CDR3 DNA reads TGTGCCAGCAGCCGGGCAGAAAGAGAAGCTTTCTTT. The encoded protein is CASSRAEREAFF.

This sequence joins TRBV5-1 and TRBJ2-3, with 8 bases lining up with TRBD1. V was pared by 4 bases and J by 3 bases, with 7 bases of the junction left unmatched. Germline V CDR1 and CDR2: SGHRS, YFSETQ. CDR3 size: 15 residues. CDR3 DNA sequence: TGCGCCAGCAGCCCTTGGACAGGGAATACAGATACGCAGTATTTT. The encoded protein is CASSPWTGNTDTQYF.

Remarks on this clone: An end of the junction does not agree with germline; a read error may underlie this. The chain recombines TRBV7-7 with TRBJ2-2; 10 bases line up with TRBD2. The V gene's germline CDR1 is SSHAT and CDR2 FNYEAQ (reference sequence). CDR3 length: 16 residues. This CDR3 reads CASSLVLGLASGELFF. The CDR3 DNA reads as TGTGCTAGCAGCTTAGTTTTGGGACTAGCGTCCGGGGAGCTGTTTTTT.

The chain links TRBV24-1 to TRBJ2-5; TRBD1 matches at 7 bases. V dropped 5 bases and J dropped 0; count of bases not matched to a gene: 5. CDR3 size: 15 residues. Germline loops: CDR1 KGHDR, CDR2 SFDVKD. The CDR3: CATSGPQGYQETQYF. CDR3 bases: TGTGCCACCAGTGGTCCACAGGGGTACCAAGAGACCCAGTACTTC.

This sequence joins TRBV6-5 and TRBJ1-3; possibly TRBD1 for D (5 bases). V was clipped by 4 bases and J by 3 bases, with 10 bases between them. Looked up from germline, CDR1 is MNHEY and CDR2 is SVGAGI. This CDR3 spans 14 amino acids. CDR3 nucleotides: TGTGCCAGCAGTTCCAGGGAGGGTGGAAACACCATATATTTT. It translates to CASSSREGGNTIYF.

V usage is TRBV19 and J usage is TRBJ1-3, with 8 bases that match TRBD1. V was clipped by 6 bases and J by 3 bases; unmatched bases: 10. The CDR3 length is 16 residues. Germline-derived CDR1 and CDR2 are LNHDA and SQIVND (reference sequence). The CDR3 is CASSSRQGAIGNTIYF. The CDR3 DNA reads TGTGCCAGTAGCTCCCGGCAGGGGGCGATTGGAAACACCATATATTTT.

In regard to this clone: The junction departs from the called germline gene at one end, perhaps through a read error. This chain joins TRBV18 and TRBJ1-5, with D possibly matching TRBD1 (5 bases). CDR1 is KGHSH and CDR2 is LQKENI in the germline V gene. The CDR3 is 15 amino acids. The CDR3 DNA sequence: TGTGCCAGCTCACCACAGGCAGGGACTAATCAACCCCAGCATTTT. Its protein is CASSPQAGTNQPQHF.

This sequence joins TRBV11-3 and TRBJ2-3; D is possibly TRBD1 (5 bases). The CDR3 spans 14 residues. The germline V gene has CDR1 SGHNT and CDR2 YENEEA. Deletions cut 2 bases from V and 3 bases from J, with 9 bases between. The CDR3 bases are TGTGCCAGCAGCTTATGGGGCAGAACAGATACGCAGTATTTT. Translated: CASSLWGRTDTQYF.

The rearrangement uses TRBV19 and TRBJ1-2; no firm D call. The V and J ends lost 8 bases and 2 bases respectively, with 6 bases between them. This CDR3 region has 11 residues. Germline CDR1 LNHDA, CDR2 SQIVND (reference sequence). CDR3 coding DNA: TGTGCCAGTTCCGGGAACTATGGCTACACCTTC. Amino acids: CASSGNYGYTF. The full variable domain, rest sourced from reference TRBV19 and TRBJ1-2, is DGGITQSPKYLFRKEGQNVTLSCEQNLNHDAMYWYRQDPGQGLRLIYYSQIVNDFQKGDIAEGYSVSREKKESFPLTVTSAQKNPTAFYLCASSGNYGYTFGSGTRLTVV.

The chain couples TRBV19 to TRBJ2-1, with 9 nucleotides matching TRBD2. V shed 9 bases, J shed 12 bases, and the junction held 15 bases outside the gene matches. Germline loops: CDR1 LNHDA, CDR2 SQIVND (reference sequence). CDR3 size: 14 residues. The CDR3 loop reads CASGFSGTSFWQFF. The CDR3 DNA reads TGTGCCAGCGGTTTTTCCGGGACTAGCTTCTGGCAGTTCTTC.

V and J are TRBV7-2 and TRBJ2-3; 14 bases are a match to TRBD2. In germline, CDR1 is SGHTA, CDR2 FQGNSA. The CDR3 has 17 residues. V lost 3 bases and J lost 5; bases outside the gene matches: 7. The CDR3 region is CASSFLRLAGGVDTQYF. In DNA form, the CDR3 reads TGTGCCAGCAGCTTTCTCAGACTAGCGGGAGGGGTAGATACGCAGTATTTT.

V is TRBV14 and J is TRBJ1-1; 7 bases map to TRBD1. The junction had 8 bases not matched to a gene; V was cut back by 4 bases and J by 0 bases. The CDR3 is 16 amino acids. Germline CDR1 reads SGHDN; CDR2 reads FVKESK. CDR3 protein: CASSRRDSPMNTEAFF. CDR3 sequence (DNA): TGTGCCAGCAGCCGTCGGGACAGCCCCATGAACACTGAAGCTTTCTTT.

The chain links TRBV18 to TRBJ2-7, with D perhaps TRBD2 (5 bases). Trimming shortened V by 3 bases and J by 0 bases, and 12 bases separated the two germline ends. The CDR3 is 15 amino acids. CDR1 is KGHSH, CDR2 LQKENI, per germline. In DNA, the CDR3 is TGTGCCAGCTCACCCGGAGCGGCTAGCTCCTACGAGCAGTACTTC. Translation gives CASSPGAASSYEQYF. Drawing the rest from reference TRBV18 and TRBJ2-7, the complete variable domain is NAGVMQNPRHLVRRRGQEARLRCSPMKGHSHVYWYRQLPEEGLKFMVYLQKENIIDESGMPKERFSAEFPKEGPSILRIQQVVRGDSAAYFCASSPGAASSYEQYFGPGTRLTVT.

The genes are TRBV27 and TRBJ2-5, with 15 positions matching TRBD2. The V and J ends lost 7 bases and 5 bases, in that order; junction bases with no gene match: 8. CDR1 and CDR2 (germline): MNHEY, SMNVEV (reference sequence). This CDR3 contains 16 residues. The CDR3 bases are TGTGCCAGCACCCGGACTAGCGGGAGGGGTTGGGAGACCCAGTACTTC. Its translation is CASTRTSGRGWETQYF.

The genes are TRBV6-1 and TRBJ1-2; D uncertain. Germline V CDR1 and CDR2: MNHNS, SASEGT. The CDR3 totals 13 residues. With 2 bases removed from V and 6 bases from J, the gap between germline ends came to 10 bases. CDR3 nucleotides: TGTGCCAGCAGTGAACAGGCAGGTAATGGCTACACCTTC. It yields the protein CASSEQAGNGYTF.

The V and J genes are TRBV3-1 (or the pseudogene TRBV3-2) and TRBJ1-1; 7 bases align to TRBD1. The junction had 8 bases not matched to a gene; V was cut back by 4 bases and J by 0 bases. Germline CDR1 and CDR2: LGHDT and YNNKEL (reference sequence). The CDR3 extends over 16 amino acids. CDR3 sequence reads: CASSRTGTDVNTEAFF. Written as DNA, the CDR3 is TGTGCCAGCAGCCGGACTGGGACAGACGTGAACACTGAAGCTTTCTTT.